The T cell receptor (beta chain) under discussion was sequenced for a study of regulatory T cells in long-lasting Graves disease. Trimming took off 5 bases at V and 0 bases at J, with 10 bases between the two ends. CDR1 and CDR2 from the germline V gene are ENHRY and SYGVKD. This CDR3 is 14 amino acids long. Building the TCR beta libraries relied on iRepertoire HTBI primers, and CDR3 regions underwent Arm-PCR. One entry per CDR3 protein results from TCRdb running MiXCR on the multiplex PCR reads. The sample holds 360,000 or so distinct CDR3 sequences; approximately 15% are singletons and the top ten take around 27%. This clonotype appeared many times. The antigen is not known. Notes on the study in general: Reduced TCR diversity was observed in persistent Graves' patients versus newly diagnosed patients. New patients shared fewer public clonotypes (roughly 1,000) than persistent patients did (roughly 2,500).

Time point indicated: newly diagnosed GD, antithyroid drugs for less than 3 months. The TCR library used RNA extracted from PBMCs. The same specimen was also included in a second study, on T cells in Graves' hyperthyroidism and ophthalmopathy.

The clonotype comes from a man aged 35-49 years with Graves disease. The specimen was peripheral blood mononuclear cells (PBMCs), collected at new diagnosis, from a patient treated with antithyroid drugs. The chain carries TRBV10-3 and TRBJ1-1; D remains ambiguous. CDR3 DNA sequence: TGTGCCATCAGTAGTCAGGCGATGAACACTGAAGCTTTCTTT. It translates to CAISSQAMNTEAFF.